The source of this T cell receptor (beta chain) is a study of T cell responses to AZD1222 COVID-19 vaccine. As for this clone: What it binds is not known.

After removal of 4 bases from V and 0 bases from J, the junction contained 19 bases not matched to a gene. The CDR3 totals 20 residues. Germline loops: CDR1 SGHKS, CDR2 YYEKEE (reference sequence). The table came from immunoSEQ multiplex PCR; TCRdb's copy has only in-frame clones and leaves some out. The table shows 150,000 to 200,000 clones, with around 92% occurring only once. Study-wide findings and caveats: Clonal diversity was possibly underestimated, and the donors were mostly white British, with more females. Only after the peak T cell response were repertoires sampled.

The genes are TRBV5-5 and TRBJ1-3; 7 bases are a match to TRBD1. The material was peripheral blood, obtained 28 days after the second AZD1222 dose. This receptor was identified in an adult who received the AZD1222 COVID-19 vaccine. CDR3 loop: CASSLRVTGEPTDSGNTIYF. CDR3 nucleotides: TGTGCCAGCAGCCTGAGAGTTACAGGGGAGCCAACTGACTCTGGAAACACCATATATTTT.